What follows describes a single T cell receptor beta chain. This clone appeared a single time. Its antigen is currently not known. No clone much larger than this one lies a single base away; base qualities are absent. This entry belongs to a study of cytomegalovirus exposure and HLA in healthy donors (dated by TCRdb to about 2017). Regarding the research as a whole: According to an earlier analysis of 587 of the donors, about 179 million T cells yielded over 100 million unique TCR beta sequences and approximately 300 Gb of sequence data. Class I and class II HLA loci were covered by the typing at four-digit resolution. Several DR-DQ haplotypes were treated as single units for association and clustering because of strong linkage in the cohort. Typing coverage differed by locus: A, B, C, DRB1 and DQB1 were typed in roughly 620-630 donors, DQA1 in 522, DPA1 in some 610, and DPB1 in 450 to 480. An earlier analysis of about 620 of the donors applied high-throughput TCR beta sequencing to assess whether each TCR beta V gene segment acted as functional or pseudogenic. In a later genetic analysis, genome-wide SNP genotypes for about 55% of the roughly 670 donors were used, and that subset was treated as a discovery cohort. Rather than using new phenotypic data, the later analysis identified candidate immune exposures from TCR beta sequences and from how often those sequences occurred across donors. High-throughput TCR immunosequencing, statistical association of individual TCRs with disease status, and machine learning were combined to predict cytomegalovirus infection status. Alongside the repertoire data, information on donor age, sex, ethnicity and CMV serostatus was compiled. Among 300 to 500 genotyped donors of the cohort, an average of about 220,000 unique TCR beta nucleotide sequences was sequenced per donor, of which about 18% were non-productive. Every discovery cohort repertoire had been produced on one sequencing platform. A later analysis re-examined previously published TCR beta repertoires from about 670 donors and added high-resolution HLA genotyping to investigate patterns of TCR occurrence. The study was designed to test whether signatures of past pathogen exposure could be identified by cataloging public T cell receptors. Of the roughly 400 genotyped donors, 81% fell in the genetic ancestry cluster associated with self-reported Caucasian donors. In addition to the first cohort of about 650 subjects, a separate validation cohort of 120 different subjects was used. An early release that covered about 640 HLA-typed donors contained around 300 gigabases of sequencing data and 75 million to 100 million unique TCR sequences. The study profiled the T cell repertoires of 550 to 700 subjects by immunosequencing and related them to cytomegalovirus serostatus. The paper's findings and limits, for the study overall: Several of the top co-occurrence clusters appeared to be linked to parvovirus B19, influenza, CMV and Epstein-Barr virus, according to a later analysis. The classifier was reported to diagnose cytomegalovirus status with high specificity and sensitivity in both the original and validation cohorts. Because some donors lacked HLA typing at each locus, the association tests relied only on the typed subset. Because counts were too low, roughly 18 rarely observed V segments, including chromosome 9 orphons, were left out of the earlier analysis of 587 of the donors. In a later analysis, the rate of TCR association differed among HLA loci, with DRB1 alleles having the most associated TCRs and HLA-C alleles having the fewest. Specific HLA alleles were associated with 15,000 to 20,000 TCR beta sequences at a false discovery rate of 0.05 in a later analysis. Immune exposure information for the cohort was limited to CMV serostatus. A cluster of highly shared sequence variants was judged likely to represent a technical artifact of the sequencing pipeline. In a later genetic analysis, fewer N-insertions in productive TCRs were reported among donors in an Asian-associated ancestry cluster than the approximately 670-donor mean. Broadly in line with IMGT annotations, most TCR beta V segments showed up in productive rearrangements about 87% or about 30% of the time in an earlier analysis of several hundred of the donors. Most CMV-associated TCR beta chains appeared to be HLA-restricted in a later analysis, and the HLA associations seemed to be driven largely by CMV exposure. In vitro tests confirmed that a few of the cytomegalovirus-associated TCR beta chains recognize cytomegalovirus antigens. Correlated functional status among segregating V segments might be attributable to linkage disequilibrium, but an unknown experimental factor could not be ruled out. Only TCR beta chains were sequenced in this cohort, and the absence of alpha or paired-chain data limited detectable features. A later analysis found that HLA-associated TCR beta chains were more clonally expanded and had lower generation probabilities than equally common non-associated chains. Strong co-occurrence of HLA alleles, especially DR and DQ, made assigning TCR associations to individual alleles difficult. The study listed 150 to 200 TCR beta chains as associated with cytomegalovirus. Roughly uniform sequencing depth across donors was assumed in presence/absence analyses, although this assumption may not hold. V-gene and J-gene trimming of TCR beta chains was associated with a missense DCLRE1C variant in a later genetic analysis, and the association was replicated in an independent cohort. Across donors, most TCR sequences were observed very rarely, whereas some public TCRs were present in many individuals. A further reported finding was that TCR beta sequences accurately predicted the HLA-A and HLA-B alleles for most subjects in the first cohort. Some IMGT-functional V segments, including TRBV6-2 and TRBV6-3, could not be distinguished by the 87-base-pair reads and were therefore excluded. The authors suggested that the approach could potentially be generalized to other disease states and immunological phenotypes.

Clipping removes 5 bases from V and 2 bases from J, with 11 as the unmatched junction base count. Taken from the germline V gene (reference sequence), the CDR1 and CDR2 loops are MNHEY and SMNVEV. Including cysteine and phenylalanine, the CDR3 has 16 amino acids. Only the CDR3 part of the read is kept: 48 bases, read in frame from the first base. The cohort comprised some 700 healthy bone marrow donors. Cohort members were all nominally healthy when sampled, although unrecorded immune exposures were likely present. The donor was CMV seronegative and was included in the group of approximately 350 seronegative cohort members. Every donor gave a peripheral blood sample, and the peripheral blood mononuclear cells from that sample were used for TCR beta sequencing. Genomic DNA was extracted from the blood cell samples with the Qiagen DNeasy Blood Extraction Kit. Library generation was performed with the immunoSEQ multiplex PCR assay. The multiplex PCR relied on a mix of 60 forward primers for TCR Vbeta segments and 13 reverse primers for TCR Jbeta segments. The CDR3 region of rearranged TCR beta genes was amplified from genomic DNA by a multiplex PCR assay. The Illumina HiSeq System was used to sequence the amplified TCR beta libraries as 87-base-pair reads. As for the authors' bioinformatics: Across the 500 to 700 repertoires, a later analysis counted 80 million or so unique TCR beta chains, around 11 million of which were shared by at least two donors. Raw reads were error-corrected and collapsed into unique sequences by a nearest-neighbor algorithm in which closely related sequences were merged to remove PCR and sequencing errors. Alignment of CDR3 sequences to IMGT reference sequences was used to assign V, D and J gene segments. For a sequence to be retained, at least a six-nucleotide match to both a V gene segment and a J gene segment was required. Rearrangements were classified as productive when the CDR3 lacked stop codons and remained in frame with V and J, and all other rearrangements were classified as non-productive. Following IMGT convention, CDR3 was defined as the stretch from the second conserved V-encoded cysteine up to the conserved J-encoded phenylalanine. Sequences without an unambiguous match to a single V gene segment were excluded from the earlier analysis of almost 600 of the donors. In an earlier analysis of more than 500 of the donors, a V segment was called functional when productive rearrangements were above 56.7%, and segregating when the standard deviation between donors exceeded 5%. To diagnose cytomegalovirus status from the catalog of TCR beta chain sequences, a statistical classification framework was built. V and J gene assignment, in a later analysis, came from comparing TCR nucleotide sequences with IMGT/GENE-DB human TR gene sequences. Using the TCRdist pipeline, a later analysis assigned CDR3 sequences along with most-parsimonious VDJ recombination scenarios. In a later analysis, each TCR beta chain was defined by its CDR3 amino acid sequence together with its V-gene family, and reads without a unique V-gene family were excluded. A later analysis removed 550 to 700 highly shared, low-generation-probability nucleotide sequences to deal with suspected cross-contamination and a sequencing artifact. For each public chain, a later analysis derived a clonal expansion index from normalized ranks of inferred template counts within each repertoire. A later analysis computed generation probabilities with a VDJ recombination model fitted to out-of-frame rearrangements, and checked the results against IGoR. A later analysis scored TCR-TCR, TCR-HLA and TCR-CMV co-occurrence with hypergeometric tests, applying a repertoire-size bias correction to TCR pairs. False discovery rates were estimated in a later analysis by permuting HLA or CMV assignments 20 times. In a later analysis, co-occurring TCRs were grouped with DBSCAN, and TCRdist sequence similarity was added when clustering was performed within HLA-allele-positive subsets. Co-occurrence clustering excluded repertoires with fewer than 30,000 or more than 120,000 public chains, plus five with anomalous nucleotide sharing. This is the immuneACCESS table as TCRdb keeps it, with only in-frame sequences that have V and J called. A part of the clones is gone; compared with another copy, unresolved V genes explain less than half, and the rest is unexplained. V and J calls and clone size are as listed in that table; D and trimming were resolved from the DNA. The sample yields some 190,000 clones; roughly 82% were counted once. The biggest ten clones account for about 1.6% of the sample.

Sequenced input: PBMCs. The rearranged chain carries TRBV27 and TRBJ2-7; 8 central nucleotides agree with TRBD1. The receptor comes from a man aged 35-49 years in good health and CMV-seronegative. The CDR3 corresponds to CASSIQPGQVAYEQYF. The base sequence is TGTGCCAGCAGTATCCAACCGGGACAGGTGGCCTACGAGCAGTACTTC.